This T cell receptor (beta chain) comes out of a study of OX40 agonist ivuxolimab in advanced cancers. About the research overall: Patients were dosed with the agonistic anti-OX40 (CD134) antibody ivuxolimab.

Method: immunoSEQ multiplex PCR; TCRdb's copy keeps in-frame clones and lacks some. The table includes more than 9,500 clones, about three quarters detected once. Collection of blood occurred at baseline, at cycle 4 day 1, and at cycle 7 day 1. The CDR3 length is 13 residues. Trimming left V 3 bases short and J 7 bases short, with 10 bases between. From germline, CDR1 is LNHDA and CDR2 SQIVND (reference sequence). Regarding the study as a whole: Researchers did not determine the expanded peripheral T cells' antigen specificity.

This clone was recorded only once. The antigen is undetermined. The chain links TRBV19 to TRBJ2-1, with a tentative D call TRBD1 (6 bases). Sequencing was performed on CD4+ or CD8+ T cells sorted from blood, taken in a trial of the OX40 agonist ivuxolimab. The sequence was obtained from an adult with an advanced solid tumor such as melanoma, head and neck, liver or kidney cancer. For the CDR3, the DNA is TGTGCCAGTAGTATCATCAGGGGTAATGAGCAGTTCTTC. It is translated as CASSIIRGNEQFF.